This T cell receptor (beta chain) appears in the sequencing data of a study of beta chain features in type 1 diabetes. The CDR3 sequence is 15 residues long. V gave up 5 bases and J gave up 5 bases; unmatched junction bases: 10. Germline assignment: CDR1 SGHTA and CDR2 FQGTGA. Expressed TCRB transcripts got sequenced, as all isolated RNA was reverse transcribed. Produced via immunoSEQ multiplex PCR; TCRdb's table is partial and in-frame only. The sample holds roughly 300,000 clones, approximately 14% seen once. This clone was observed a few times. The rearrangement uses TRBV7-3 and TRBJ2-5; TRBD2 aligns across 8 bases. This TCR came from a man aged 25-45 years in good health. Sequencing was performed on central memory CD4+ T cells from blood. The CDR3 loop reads CASSPRSGSSETQYF. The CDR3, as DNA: TGTGCCAGCAGCCCCAGGAGCGGGAGCTCTGAGACCCAGTACTTC.